Below are 18 T cell receptor beta chains sequenced from a single sample in a study of shared clonotypes between healthy human individuals (dated by TCRdb to between 2020 and 2021). The library was generated by the immunoSEQ multiplex PCR assay. TCRdb holds this immuneACCESS table with in-frame rearrangements only. Some clones are missing; in checked studies, unresolved V genes explain under half, and the rest has no known cause. The sample table holds approximately 1.4 million clones, of which around 98% were seen once. The ten largest clones represent 0.4% to 0.55% of the sample. The specimen sequenced was naive CD4+ T cells sorted from blood. The sample's cell subset or site label, decoded: CD45RA+ positively selected. Receptor source: a man aged 25-45 years in good health.

As concerns this clone: At the DNA level, this CDR3 is encoded by other sequences in the same sample as well. The rearrangement links TRBV6-1 to TRBJ1-2; 9 nucleotides match TRBD1. The CDR3 has 13 residues. The germline V gene has CDR1 MNHNS and CDR2 SASEGT. Losses at the gene ends were 3 bases for V and 6 bases for J; bases not matched to a gene: 2. CDR3 region: CASSETGGNGYTF. CDR3 sequence (DNA): TGTGCCAGCAGTGAGACAGGGGGTAATGGCTACACCTTC.

As concerns this clone: One junction end disagrees with the germline gene, perhaps due to a read error. This chain joins TRBV5-5 and TRBJ2-3, with a possible D match to TRBD1 (6 bases). Germline values: CDR1 SGHKS, CDR2 YYEKEE (reference sequence). This CDR3 comprises 15 residues. The CDR3 DNA is TGTGCCAGCACCTTGACAGGCCGAAGAACAGATACGCAGTATTTT. Its protein product is CASTLTGRRTDTQYF.

The J gene is TRBJ2-1, the V gene TRBV18; D is unresolved. The CDR3 extends over 13 amino acids. Trimming cost V 2 bases and J 4 bases, with 6 bases left between them. The germline V gene has CDR1 KGHSH and CDR2 LQKENI. The CDR3 here is CASSPSPYNEQFF. Written as DNA, the CDR3 is TGTGCCAGCTCACCATCCCCTTACAATGAGCAGTTCTTC.

The chain employs TRBV6-6 and TRBJ1-1; no clear D gene. V was trimmed by 5 bases and J by 3 bases, leaving 13 bases between them. The germline V gene has CDR1 MNHNY and CDR2 SVGAGI (reference sequence). This CDR3 has 14 amino acids. This CDR3 is CASSSLWSDTEAFF. For the CDR3, the DNA is TGTGCCAGCAGTAGCCTCTGGTCGGACACTGAAGCTTTCTTT.

V usage is TRBV19 and J usage is TRBJ2-7; TRBD2 might be the D (7 bases). V lost 8 bases and J lost 6, with 20 bases in between. Germline-derived CDR1 and CDR2 are LNHDA and SQIVND (reference sequence). The CDR3 has 14 amino acids. The CDR3 sequence: CASSRRGGGFEQYF. DNA for the CDR3: TGTGCCAGTTCAAGACGGGGAGGGGGATTCGAGCAGTACTTC.

The CDR3 DNA sequence: TGTGCAAGTCGCTTAGTTCGGCAGGGGGAGCAGTTCTTC. It is translated as CASRLVRQGEQFF. The V call is TRBV12-2, the J call TRBJ2-1; the table's D call, TRBD1, was not checked against the DNA. TRBV12-2 is recorded as a pseudogene. There are 13 residues in the CDR3.

The genes are TRBV5-1 and TRBJ2-5, with a tentative D call TRBD2 (6 bases). Trimming removed 5 bases at V and 0 bases at J, with 17 bases between. This CDR3 spans 16 amino acids. Germline assignment: CDR1 SGHRS and CDR2 YFSETQ. CDR3 sequence (DNA): TGCGCCAGCAGGCCCTTCCGGGAGAGGTACCAAGAGACCCAGTACTTC. As protein: CASRPFRERYQETQYF.

The chain combines TRBV28 with TRBJ2-7; 8 bases fit TRBD1. The trim removed 10 bases at V and 2 bases at J, leaving 10 bases unmatched. The CDR3 is 14 amino acids. Germline values: CDR1 MDHEN, CDR2 SYDVKM. CDR3 in DNA: TGTGCCACCGGGCGAGGGACAGGAGCCTACGAGCAGTACTTC. Encoded protein: CATGRGTGAYEQYF.

This chain's CDR3 is CASSQGAAASVGNTIYF. The CDR3 DNA is TGCGCCAGCAGCCAAGGGGCGGCAGCATCGGTTGGAAACACCATATATTTT. V is TRBV4-1 and J is TRBJ1-3; D ambiguous. The CDR3 spans 17 residues. The V end was cut by 1 base, the J end by 3 bases, with 16 bases between. Germline CDR1 and CDR2: MGHRA and YSYEKL.

This chain links TRBV4-3 with TRBJ1-5; weak D call: TRBD1 (6 bases). The CDR3 is 14 amino acids. Germline CDR1 LGHNA, CDR2 YSLEER. Deletions cut 0 bases from V and 5 bases from J, with 8 bases between. DNA for the CDR3: TGCGCCAGCAGCCAAGAAAAGGGGGATCAGCCCCAGCATTTT. Amino acids: CASSQEKGDQPQHF.

The rearrangement uses TRBV6-5 and TRBJ2-3, with D possibly being TRBD2 (6 bases). This CDR3 has 12 amino acids. V was pared by 2 bases and J by 9 bases, with 9 bases between. Germline loops: CDR1 MNHEY, CDR2 SVGAGI. CDR3 sequence reads: CASSYVGGTQYF. The CDR3 DNA reads TGTGCCAGCAGTTACGTGGGAGGAACGCAGTATTTT.

V gene TRBV29-1 combines with J gene TRBJ2-1; D is tentatively TRBD1 or TRBD2 (6 bases each). V lost 7 bases and J lost 10, with 26 bases in between. CDR3 length: 15 amino acids. Germline CDR1 and CDR2: SQVTM and ANQGSEA. CDR3 residues: CSGGGGTSAIEEQFF. CDR3 DNA sequence: TGCAGCGGTGGGGGCGGGACATCGGCCATCGAAGAGCAGTTCTTC.

The V and J genes are TRBV28 and TRBJ2-1; D is perhaps TRBD2 (6 bases). Germline assignment: CDR1 MDHEN and CDR2 SYDVKM. Trimming pared 2 bases from V and 5 bases from J, leaving 10 bases between. The CDR3 runs to 14 residues. In DNA, the CDR3 is TGTGCCAGCAGTTTAGGCGGGAACAACAATGAGCAGTTCTTC. This sequence encodes CASSLGGNNNEQFF.

The rearrangement links TRBV30 to TRBJ1-3; 12 bases are a match to TRBD1. The ends lost 2 bases at V and 7 bases at J; junction bases unmatched: 9. There are 16 residues in the CDR3. The germline V gene encodes CDR1 GTSNPN and CDR2 SVGIG (reference sequence). CDR3 loop: CAWSWDRGRISNTIYF. The CDR3 DNA is TGTGCCTGGAGTTGGGACAGGGGGCGAATTAGTAACACCATATATTTT.

CDR3 coding DNA: TGTGCCAGCAGTTCCCTAGACAGGGGGCTCGAGACCCAGTACTTC. Translated, it gives CASSSLDRGLETQYF. This chain uses TRBV27 with TRBJ2-5; 10 bases line up with TRBD1. The ends lost 4 bases at V and 5 bases at J; junction bases unmatched: 7. From germline, CDR1 is MNHEY and CDR2 SMNVEV (reference sequence). The CDR3 runs to 15 residues.

On this clone: The same CDR3 is also encoded by other DNA sequences in this sample. The chain uses TRBV2 and TRBJ2-5, with 10 positions matching TRBD1. The junction had 4 bases not matched to a gene; V was cut back by 4 bases and J by 5 bases. Per the germline V gene, CDR1 is SNHLY and CDR2 is FYNNEI. The CDR3 runs 14 residues. In nucleotides, the CDR3 is TGTGCCAGCAGTGCCCGGACAGGGGGTGAGACCCAGTACTTC. Its translation is CASSARTGGETQYF.

The chain couples TRBV14 to TRBJ2-7, with D hard to call. Per the germline V gene, CDR1 is SGHDN and CDR2 is FVKESK. The CDR3 sequence is 13 residues long. V dropped 0 bases and J dropped 6 bases, with 9 bases sitting between them. The CDR3, as DNA: TGTGCCAGCAGCCAAGACGGGCTATCCGAGCAGTACTTC. Its protein product is CASSQDGLSEQYF.

This clone was observed a handful of times. Other DNA sequences in the same sample also yield this CDR3. The CDR3 spells CSVEAIGELFF. The DNA for the CDR3 is TGCAGCGTTGAAGCGATCGGGGAGCTGTTTTTT. This rearrangement joins TRBV29-1 to TRBJ2-2; D uncertain. V gave up 1 base and J gave up 7 bases, with 4 bases separating them. The CDR3 spans 11 residues. Per germline, CDR1 SQVTM and CDR2 ANQGSEA.